These 13 T cell receptor beta chains originate from one sample sequenced in a study of a mutant IDH1 vaccine in newly diagnosed glioma. For these TCRs, the target antigens are not known. The time point was: week 5, during vaccination. In every dose of vaccine, 300 ug of mutant IDH1 20-mer peptide was given alongside topical imiquimod. Here immunoSEQ multiplex PCR was the method, and the copy in TCRdb shows in-frame clones only, minus some. The profile shows almost 30,000 clones, approximately 86% of them singletons. The specimen was peripheral blood mononuclear cells (PBMCs), collected from a glioma patient whose treatment included an IDH1 peptide vaccine. All receptors derive from a woman aged 40 to 49 with glioma. Some clones in this sample may be carry-over from other donors' samples.

The chain links TRBV7-2 to TRBJ2-5; weak D call: TRBD1 (6 bases). The CDR3 loop spans 14 amino acids. Trimming removed 8 bases at V and 4 bases at J, with 17 bases between. Germline CDR1 reads SGHTA; CDR2 reads FQGNSA. The CDR3 protein is CASARGRAGETQYF. CDR3 DNA: TGTGCCAGCGCCAGGGGACGGGCGGGAGAGACCCAGTACTTC.

The chain couples TRBV7-6 to TRBJ2-7; 7 bases fit TRBD2. CDR1 is SGHVS and CDR2 is FNYEAQ in the germline V gene. Trimming at V came to 5 bases and at J to 3 bases, leaving 7 bases not matched to a gene. The CDR3 runs 14 residues. The CDR3 sequence: CASSLSGEGYEQYF. The CDR3, as DNA: TGTGCCAGCAGCCTCTCGGGGGAGGGCTACGAGCAGTACTTC.

The gene calls are TRBV7-2 and TRBJ1-2; no definite D call. Germline V CDR1 and CDR2: SGHTA, FQGNSA. The CDR3 is 12 amino acids. The V end was cut by 5 bases, the J end by 8 bases, with 12 bases between. CDR3 DNA: TGTGCCAGCAGCCAAAATTCCAGAGGCTACACCTTC. This codes for CASSQNSRGYTF.

The chain uses TRBV27 and TRBJ2-5; 8 bases align to TRBD1. This CDR3 is built from 20 residues. Looked up from germline, CDR1 is MNHEY and CDR2 is SMNVEV (reference sequence). Trimming removed 6 bases from V and 2 bases from J; junction bases left unmatched: 23. The CDR3 DNA is TGTGCCAGCAGCCCAGTCGGTTATGGTCTACTCCGGACAGGGCAAGAGACCCAGTACTTC. This gives the protein CASSPVGYGLLRTGQETQYF.

This clone was detected only once. The gene calls are TRBV11-2 and TRBJ1-2; D unresolved. There are 15 residues in the CDR3. The V end lost 5 bases, the J end lost 4 bases, and 17 bases lay between the germline ends. Per germline, CDR1 SGHAT and CDR2 FQNNGV. CDR3 amino acids: CASSPALASIYGYTF. The CDR3 coding sequence is TGTGCCAGCAGCCCGGCACTGGCGTCGATCTATGGCTACACCTTC.

The V and J genes are TRBV6-5 and TRBJ1-1; 9 bases match TRBD1. With V trimmed by 4 bases and J by 0 bases, 6 bases remained unmatched. The CDR3 is made up of 16 amino acids. Per the germline V gene, CDR1 is MNHEY and CDR2 is SVGAGI. The CDR3 protein is CASSSPGQGMNTEAFF. The CDR3 DNA reads TGTGCCAGCAGTTCACCGGGACAGGGTATGAACACTGAAGCTTTCTTT.

The sample holds a few counts of this clone. The V call is TRBV27, the J call TRBJ1-5; a possible D gene is TRBD1 (5 bases). The CDR3 is 15 residues long. Trimming cost V 2 bases and J 3 bases, with 11 bases left between them. CDR1 MNHEY and CDR2 SMNVEV come from the germline V gene (reference sequence). The DNA for the CDR3 is TGTGCCAGCAGTTTAGCGGGGACGGTCAATCAGCCCCAGCATTTT. This gives the protein CASSLAGTVNQPQHF.

In the case of this clone: Other DNA sequences in the sample encode the same CDR3. This chain joins TRBV7-9 and TRBJ2-1; D not certain. Between the trimmed V and J ends, which lost 4 bases and 4 bases, there was a span of 11 bases. CDR1 and CDR2 (germline): SEHNR, FQNEAQ (reference sequence). This CDR3 spans 14 amino acids. The CDR3 protein is CASSSPPSYNEQFF. CDR3 DNA: TGTGCCAGCAGCTCACCTCCGTCGTACAATGAGCAGTTCTTC.

Written as DNA, the CDR3 is TGTGCCAGCAGTCCCCGCTCGGGGACAGGGGATGGCTACACCTTC. This gives the protein CASSPRSGTGDGYTF. This sequence joins TRBV6-5 and TRBJ1-2, with 10 bases matching TRBD1. Germline values: CDR1 MNHEY, CDR2 SVGAGI. This CDR3 is built from 15 residues. Unmatched junction bases numbered 9, after V lost 5 bases and J lost 6 bases.

This chain uses TRBV28 with TRBJ1-1; D is ambiguous. CDR1 and CDR2 (germline): MDHEN, SYDVKM. V gave up 3 bases and J gave up 1 base, with 9 bases separating them. The CDR3 spans 14 residues. The CDR3 nucleotides read TGTGCCAGCAGTTTCCCGGGGAGGAACACTGAAGCTTTCTTT. Protein: CASSFPGRNTEAFF.

The rearrangement joins TRBV6-6 to TRBJ1-4; a weak D match, TRBD1 (6 bases). Germline CDR1 is MNHNY and CDR2 is SVGAGI (reference sequence). V lost 0 bases to trimming and J lost 8 bases, with 16 bases between them. The CDR3 has 16 residues. The DNA for the CDR3 is TGTGCCAGCAGTTACTCAGGGGGAAGGGTAGAAGAAAAACTGTTTTTT. This codes for CASSYSGGRVEEKLFF.

The V gene is TRBV6-5, the J gene TRBJ1-2; 8 bases line up with TRBD1. The CDR3 has 13 amino acids. CDR1 and CDR2 (germline): MNHEY, SVGAGI. V lost 5 bases to trimming and J lost 7 bases; unmatched junction nucleotides: 6. In nucleotides, the CDR3 is TGTGCCAGCAGTAGACAGGGGAAGAGTGGCTACACCTTC. Protein sequence: CASSRQGKSGYTF.

The V gene is TRBV28, the J gene TRBJ1-4; 10 positions match TRBD1. Looked up from germline, CDR1 is MDHEN and CDR2 is SYDVKM. This CDR3 spans 14 amino acids. V trimming: 11 bases; J trimming: 7 bases; junction bases outside the gene matches: 10. CDR3 nucleotides: TGTGCCCACGGGGAGTGGGACAGGGGTGAAAAACTGTTTTTT. Translation gives CAHGEWDRGEKLFF.